Shown below are 19 T cell receptor beta chains from a single sample sequenced in a study of T cell changes during pregnancy in multiple sclerosis (dated by TCRdb to about 2019). Library preparation employed the immunoSEQ multiplex PCR assay. This immuneACCESS table, as held by TCRdb, lists in-frame sequences with V and J called but not all clones. Of the missing ones, under half trace to an unresolved V gene in checked studies; the others have no known cause. The sample records 32,000 or so clones, 85% to 90% of which are singletons. Over 9.5% of the sample goes to the ten largest clones. This specimen consisted of CD8+ T cells from peripheral blood mononuclear cells, obtained in the second trimester of pregnancy. These receptors originate from a female donor with multiple sclerosis, enrolled in a pregnancy study.

The chain links TRBV5-1 to TRBJ1-1; 10 bases map to TRBD1. The CDR3 covers 17 residues. The germline V gene has CDR1 SGHRS and CDR2 YFSETQ. V shed 0 bases, J shed 0 bases, and the junction held 5 bases outside the gene matches. The CDR3 sequence is CASSLGWTGGMNTEAFF. The CDR3 coding sequence is TGCGCCAGCAGCTTGGGCTGGACAGGGGGTATGAACACTGAAGCTTTCTTT.

V is TRBV9 and J is TRBJ2-5; perhaps TRBD1 as D (5 bases). Trimming shortened V by 0 bases and J by 2 bases, and 11 bases separated the two germline ends. Germline CDR1 is SGDLS and CDR2 is YYNGEE. The CDR3 has 15 residues. The CDR3 region is CASSVEQGRQETQYF. In DNA, the CDR3 is TGTGCCAGCAGCGTAGAGCAGGGAAGGCAAGAGACCCAGTACTTC.

V gene TRBV2 combines with J gene TRBJ2-3; 9 bases match TRBD2. Germline loops: CDR1 SNHLY, CDR2 FYNNEI. V lost 7 bases to trimming and J lost 5 bases; unmatched junction nucleotides: 7. The CDR3 loop spans 14 amino acids. The CDR3 spells CASIGGRAIDTQYF. The CDR3, as DNA: TGTGCCAGCATTGGCGGGAGGGCCATAGATACGCAGTATTTT.

V and J are TRBV5-6 and TRBJ2-2; 8 nucleotides match TRBD2. The V and J ends lost 3 bases and 6 bases, in that order; junction bases with no gene match: 10. Germline values: CDR1 SGHDT, CDR2 YYEEEE. This CDR3 spans 16 amino acids. The CDR3 loop reads CASSSGTRGFPGELFF. CDR3 in DNA: TGTGCCAGCAGCTCCGGGACTAGGGGGTTCCCCGGGGAGCTGTTTTTT.

The chain has TRBV5-1 and TRBJ2-2; D unclear. Trimming pared 2 bases from V and 4 bases from J, leaving 12 bases between. The CDR3 covers 15 residues. Germline loops: CDR1 SGHRS, CDR2 YFSETQ. CDR3 amino acids: CASSFLLDVTGELFF. DNA for the CDR3: TGCGCCAGCAGCTTTCTCCTAGACGTCACCGGGGAGCTGTTTTTT.

The chain carries TRBV27 and TRBJ2-1; tentative D call: TRBD1 (6 bases). This CDR3 comprises 15 residues. Trimming took off 4 bases at V and 1 base at J, with 11 bases between the two ends. CDR1 and CDR2 from the germline V gene are MNHEY and SMNVEV (reference sequence). CDR3 residues: CASSYGTLSYNEQFF. CDR3 nucleotide sequence: TGTGCCAGCAGTTACGGGACACTTTCCTACAATGAGCAGTTCTTC.

This sequence joins TRBV15 and TRBJ2-7, with 11 nucleotides matching TRBD1. The CDR3 contains 14 residues. The ends lost 6 bases at V and 3 bases at J; junction bases unmatched: 4. Germline lookup yields CDR1 LNHNV and CDR2 YYDKDF (reference sequence). The CDR3 nucleotides are TGTGCCACCAGGAGGACAGGGGGCAGCTACGAGCAGTACTTC. Translating it yields CATRRTGGSYEQYF.

This chain links TRBV13 with TRBJ2-5; 7 bases line up with TRBD1. The germline gives CDR1 PRHDT, CDR2 FYEKMQ (reference sequence). The CDR3 has 14 amino acids. Trimming removed 5 bases from V and 5 bases from J; junction bases left unmatched: 8. This CDR3 is CASSNRGFQETQYF. Here the CDR3 DNA reads TGTGCCAGCAGCAACAGGGGTTTCCAGGAGACCCAGTACTTC.

The chain links TRBV19 to TRBJ1-1, with TRBD1 matching over 8 bases. CDR1 and CDR2 from the germline V gene are LNHDA and SQIVND (reference sequence). The CDR3 is made up of 13 amino acids. Unmatched junction bases numbered 3, after V lost 1 base and J lost 8 bases. CDR3 region: CASSIAGTGEAFF. The CDR3 DNA reads TGTGCCAGTAGTATAGCCGGGACAGGAGAAGCTTTCTTT.

This chain connects TRBV25-1 to TRBJ1-2, with 7 bases aligning to TRBD1. The CDR3 length is 13 residues. V lost 8 bases, J lost 6 bases, and 9 bases stayed unmatched. Per the germline V gene, CDR1 is MGHDK and CDR2 is SYGVNS. The CDR3 is CASRGGWGDGYTF. DNA for the CDR3: TGTGCCAGCCGAGGGGGCTGGGGCGATGGCTACACCTTC.

The chain recombines TRBV30 with TRBJ1-1; weak D call: TRBD1 (5 bases). The CDR3 runs 14 residues. Germline V CDR1 and CDR2: GTSNPN, SVGIG (reference sequence). The V end lost 5 bases, the J end lost 11 bases, and 24 bases lay between the germline ends. Written as DNA, the CDR3 is TGTGCCTGGTCGCCCGGGACGGGGACTGGCGGGGCTTTCTTT. Amino acids: CAWSPGTGTGGAFF.

The chain couples TRBV27 to TRBJ1-3; TRBD1 might be the D (6 bases). The CDR3 runs 13 residues. Germline values: CDR1 MNHEY, CDR2 SMNVEV (reference sequence). Between the trimmed V and J ends, which lost 4 bases and 2 bases, there was a span of 6 bases. The CDR3 loop is CASSWGPGNTIYF. For the CDR3, the DNA is TGTGCCAGCAGTTGGGGGCCTGGAAACACCATATATTTT.

V gene TRBV7-9 combines with J gene TRBJ2-5; TRBD2 matches 7 bases. CDR1 and CDR2 from the germline V gene are SEHNR and FQNEAQ (reference sequence). V lost 3 bases to trimming and J lost 5 bases; unmatched junction nucleotides: 15. The CDR3 length is 17 residues. CDR3 region: CASSFFQGQGLSETQYF. The CDR3, as DNA: TGTGCCAGCAGCTTCTTCCAAGGGCAGGGACTATCGGAGACCCAGTACTTC.

The V call is TRBV7-8, the J call TRBJ2-3, with TRBD2 matching 15 bases. The CDR3 contains 16 residues. Germline V gene sequence: CDR1 SGHVS, CDR2 FQNEAQ. Trimming at V came to 5 bases and at J to 6 bases, leaving 6 bases not matched to a gene. The CDR3 loop is CASSPGLAGGRDTQYF. CDR3 sequence (DNA): TGTGCCAGCAGCCCGGGACTAGCGGGGGGAAGGGATACGCAGTATTTT.

This clone showed up just once. The V call is TRBV13, the J call TRBJ2-1, with D perhaps matching TRBD2 (7 bases). V lost 7 bases and J 9 bases, leaving 16 bases between the germline ends. Germline loops: CDR1 PRHDT, CDR2 FYEKMQ (reference sequence). This CDR3 has 13 residues. This CDR3 is CASTRGGGLEQFF. The DNA of the CDR3 is TGTGCCAGCACCCGCGGCGGGGGCCTTGAGCAGTTCTTC.

The J gene is TRBJ1-2, the V gene TRBV5-1; the match to TRBD1 covers 9 bases. With 4 bases clipped from V and 6 bases from J, the junction kept 7 bases outside the gene matches. The CDR3 has 14 residues. Germline CDR1 reads SGHRS; CDR2 reads YFSETQ. CDR3: CASSLLQGANGYTF. CDR3 sequence (DNA): TGCGCCAGCAGCCTCCTACAGGGGGCTAATGGCTACACCTTC.

This sequence joins TRBV7-9 and TRBJ2-7, with TRBD2 matching 8 bases. Germline trimming cut 5 bases from V and 7 bases from J; bases unmatched to any gene: 16. The CDR3 extends over 16 amino acids. CDR1 is SEHNR, CDR2 FQNEAQ, per germline (reference sequence). This chain's CDR3 is CASSGPGLGGAGEQYF. The CDR3 region has the DNA TGTGCCAGCAGCGGCCCGGGGCTCGGGGGGGCTGGGGAGCAGTACTTC. Drawing the rest from reference TRBV7-9 and TRBJ2-7, the complete variable domain is DTGVSQNPRHKITKRGQNVTFRCDPISEHNRLYWYRQTLGQGPEFLTYFQNEAQLEKSRLLSDRFSAERPKGSFSTLEIQRTEQGDSAMYLCASSGPGLGGAGEQYFGPGTRLTVT.

The chain uses TRBV28 and TRBJ1-5; weak D call: TRBD1 (5 bases). Trimming cost V 6 bases and J 5 bases, with 14 bases left between them. CDR1 is MDHEN, CDR2 SYDVKM, per germline. CDR3 size: 14 residues. The CDR3 protein is CASSPPGFYQPQHF. The CDR3 DNA is TGTGCCAGCAGCCCTCCAGGGTTTTATCAGCCCCAGCATTTT.

The chain employs TRBV28 and TRBJ2-1; tentative D call: TRBD1 (5 bases). Trimming removed 4 bases at V and 8 bases at J, with 15 bases between. This CDR3 spans 14 amino acids. Per germline, CDR1 MDHEN and CDR2 SYDVKM. The DNA for the CDR3 is TGTGCCAGCAGTTCCCTAAAATGGGGCGATGAGCAGTTCTTC. This codes for CASSSLKWGDEQFF.